This T cell receptor (beta chain) was sequenced in a study of shared clonotypes between healthy human individuals. This clone was observed once. The antigen is undetermined. Study results and limitations: Among the subsets, naive ones generally showed larger estimated richness than memory ones.

The test was conducted at deep level. An even split of each subset's genomic DNA across several immunoSEQ plates was performed. Clones were sequenced by immunoSEQ multiplex PCR, and TCRdb holds only the in-frame ones, with some missing. The sample lists about 530,000 clones, almost 97% occurring once. The V end was cut by 6 bases, the J end by 10 bases, with 10 bases between. The CDR3 consists of 12 residues. In germline, CDR1 is MNHEY, CDR2 SVGAGI. The source of this sequence is a woman in her 30s in good health. Sequencing was performed on naive CD4+ T cells sorted from blood. Subset indicated: CD45RA+ positively selected. J is TRBJ1-6 and V is TRBV6-5, with D perhaps TRBD1 (6 bases). The CDR3 is CASRRQASPLHF. The CDR3 DNA follows: TGTGCCAGCAGACGACAGGCCTCACCCCTCCACTTT.